This is a list of T cell receptor beta chains from one sample in a study of cytomegalovirus exposure and HLA in healthy donors. Some clones are missing from TCRdb's copy, which holds only in-frame ones; the method was immunoSEQ multiplex PCR. The profile covers over 120,000 clones, with 70% to 90% appearing a single time and 2.4% taken by the ten largest. Sequencing input: PBMCs. These receptors were obtained from a man in his fifties in good health and CMV-seronegative. Both conserved end residues are part of each CDR3. A D gene is named only where the DNA matches it firmly. The listing skips clone size in some rows; elsewhere it reads once, few, many or a size class.

>NA|TRBV7-3|NA|TRBJ2-3
TGTGCCAGCAGCTTAGGTGGGAGAGGGACAGATACGCAGTATTTT
CASSLGGRGTDTQYF
>NA|TRBV18|TRBD2|TRBJ2-3
TGTGCCAGCTCACCACTCCGGACTAGCGGGGGGAGCACAGATACGCAGTATTTT
CASSPLRTSGGSTDTQYF
>NA|TRBV2|TRBD2|TRBJ2-1
TGTGCCAGCAGTGAACTAGCGGGGTTCTACAATGAGCAGTTCTTC
CASSELAGFYNEQFF
>NA|TRBV2|NA|TRBJ1-1
TGTGCCAGCAGTGGATCCGACAGGTGGCAAGCTTTCTTT
CASSGSDRWQAFF
>few|TRBV10-3|NA|TRBJ2-7
TGTGCCATCACCGCAGGGGACGAGCAGTACTTC
CAITAGDEQYF
>NA|TRBV5-1|NA|TRBJ1-1
TGCGCCAGCAGTATCAGGGACACTGAAGCTTTCTTT
CASSIRDTEAFF
>NA|TRBV6-1|NA|TRBJ2-1
TGTGCCAGCACCACGGGAGACGGAACATACAATGAGCAGTTCTTC
CASTTGDGTYNEQFF
>once|TRBV5-4|NA|TRBJ1-1
TGTGCCAGCAGCTTGTGGGGGCGGGGGAGCCGACTGACTGAAGCTTTCTTT
CASSLWGRGSRLTEAFF
>NA|TRBV7-8|TRBD1|TRBJ1-6
TGTGCCAGCAGCCCGACAGGGGTTTATTCACCCCTCCACTTT
CASSPTGVYSPLHF
>NA|TRBV6-1|TRBD2|TRBJ2-7
TGTGCCAGCAGTGTAGCGGGAGTCACCTACGAGCAGTACTTC
CASSVAGVTYEQYF
>NA|TRBV7-9|NA|TRBJ1-3
TGTGCCAGCAGCTTGGAGGGTTCGATCTCTGGAAACACCATATATTTT
CASSLEGSISGNTIYF
>NA|TRBV5-1|TRBD1|TRBJ1-1
TGCGCCAGCAGCCCAACCCCCGGGACAGGGGGAAAAAAAGCTTTCTTT
CASSPTPGTGGKKAFF
>NA|TRBV5-5|NA|TRBJ1-5
TGTGCCAGCAGCTTGCAGGGATTTAATAGCAATCAGCCCCAGCATTTT
CASSLQGFNSNQPQHF
>NA|TRBV6-6|NA|TRBJ2-1
TGTGCCAGCAGTTCCTCCGACAGAAACAATGAGCAGTTCTTC
CASSSSDRNNEQFF
>NA|TRBV18|TRBD2|TRBJ2-7
TGTGCCAGCTCACTGTTAGCGGGAGGGCCGTCCTACGAGCAGTACTTC
CASSLLAGGPSYEQYF
>NA|TRBV6-4|NA|TRBJ2-1
TGTGCCAGCAGTGTTGGGCCAGGCGATGAGCAGTTCTTC
CASSVGPGDEQFF
>NA|TRBV10-2|TRBD2|TRBJ2-1
TGCGCCAGCAGTGAGATGCGGGGGGACAATGAGCAGTTCTTC
CASSEMRGDNEQFF